One T cell receptor (beta chain) is described in this entry. Only a few counts were recorded for this clonotype. Its antigen remains undetermined. No base-level quality is on record; no much larger clone is a single base apart. For sequencing, an Illumina HiSeq 2500 was employed. TCR beta libraries were prepared by quantitative 5'-RACE with molecular barcodes. The authors' pipeline ran thus. A new computational method based on a probabilistic model of VDJ rearrangement was used to identify disease-linked TCR variants. TCRdb applied fastp at Q25 and MiXCR to the public reads, then kept only in-frame beta chains. Under each unique CDR3 protein, matching rows form one entry showing the most common genes and DNA. It is TCRdb's table, rather than the study itself, that gives the V and J calls and clone size. Counted in this sample were about 260,000 distinct CDR3 sequences; 15% to 25% of them appeared once. Roughly 7.3% of the sample is in the top ten clones.

The data were obtained in a study of CD8 T cells in ankylosing spondylitis (dated by TCRdb to about 2017). In terms of the full investigation: The study profiled T cell receptor beta repertoires in healthy donors and ankylosing spondylitis patients to find disease-linked TCR variants. Peripheral blood was sampled, and synovial fluid was additionally collected from ankylosing spondylitis patients. The full study cohort comprised around 25 ankylosing spondylitis patients and about 110 healthy donors. The investigation overall reported the following: Significant enrichment of the disease-linked clones was reported in matched synovial fluid samples from ankylosing spondylitis patients. A TCR beta motif of roughly 8 highly homologous amino acid variants appeared characteristic of blood from ankylosing spondylitis patients. Some motif variants had previously been reported in the synovial fluid and blood of reactive arthritis patients, which suggests shared mechanisms of disease initiation. A CD8+ phenotype was shown by the disease-linked clones, which were found at relatively low frequencies in peripheral blood.

Including the terminal cysteine and phenylalanine, the CDR3 comprises 14 residues. Only CDR3 DNA remains: 42 bases, in frame from the first base. V and J lose 3 bases and 0 bases, and a span of 6 bases separates them. In the germline V gene (reference sequence), CDR1 corresponds to LNHDA and CDR2 to SQIVND. Here the chain combines TRBV19 and TRBJ1-5, with no confidently assigned D gene. This TCR came from a male donor with ankylosing spondylitis or in good health (not recorded which). The material sequenced was blood, either unsorted or a sorted T cell fraction (not recorded which). The sequenced DNA is TGTGCCAGTAGTATTATGGATAGCAATCAGCCCCAGCATTTT. Its coded protein is CASSIMDSNQPQHF. This CDR3, with the reference TRBV19 and TRBJ1-5 proteins standing in past its ends, gives the full variable domain DGGITQSPKYLFRKEGQNVTLSCEQNLNHDAMYWYRQDPGQGLRLIYYSQIVNDFQKGDIAEGYSVSREKKESFPLTVTSAQKNPTAFYLCASSIMDSNQPQHFGDGTRLSIL.